Shown below are 5 T cell receptor beta chains from a single sample sequenced in a study of cytomegalovirus exposure and HLA in healthy donors (dated by TCRdb to between 2016 and 2019). Receptor libraries were prepared by the immunoSEQ multiplex PCR assay. A mixture of 60 forward primers for TCR Vbeta segments and 13 reverse primers for TCR Jbeta segments was used in the multiplex PCR. The table was pulled from immuneACCESS by TCRdb, which kept in-frame rearrangements only. Such tables lose some clones; where checked, under half of the loss comes from unresolved V genes, and the rest has no known cause. The sample table lists 95,000 to 130,000 clones, around 86% of them with a count of one. About 3.8% of the sample is held by the ten biggest clonotypes. The sequenced material came from PBMCs. The source of these receptors is a woman aged 30 to 39 in good health and CMV-seronegative.

CDR3 DNA: TGTGCCAGCAGCTTTGGTGGACTAACCTACGAGCAGTACTTC. Its protein is CASSFGGLTYEQYF. V is TRBV7-8 and J is TRBJ2-7; possible D gene TRBD2, 6 bases. Deletions cut 3 bases from V and 2 bases from J, with 11 bases between. Germline-derived CDR1 and CDR2 are SGHVS and FQNEAQ. This CDR3 spans 14 amino acids.

This clone showed up just a few times. Here the CDR3 DNA reads TGTGCCAGCAGCGTAGGACAGGGGGCCTACGAGCAGTACTTC. Translating gives CASSVGQGAYEQYF. The chain uses TRBV9 and TRBJ2-7; TRBD1 aligns across 9 bases. Per the germline V gene, CDR1 is SGDLS and CDR2 is YYNGEE. This CDR3 is built from 14 residues. Unmatched junction bases numbered 0, after V lost 0 bases and J lost 2 bases.

V usage is TRBV27 and J usage is TRBJ1-5; D possibly corresponds to TRBD1 (6 bases). Germline CDR1 is MNHEY and CDR2 is SMNVEV (reference sequence). The CDR3 loop spans 16 amino acids. Trimming shortened V by 4 bases and J by 3 bases, and 16 bases separated the two germline ends. CDR3 sequence: CASSSGLDRTNQPQHF. The CDR3 region has the DNA TGTGCCAGCAGTTCAGGATTGGACAGAACCAATCAGCCCCAGCATTTT.

This chain links TRBV10-3 with TRBJ2-3; 11 nucleotides agree with TRBD2. V lost 6 bases, J lost 4 bases, and 3 bases stayed unmatched. The germline gives CDR1 ENHRY, CDR2 SYGVKD. CDR3 length: 14 residues. The CDR3: CAIRGTSGPDTQYF. In nucleotides, the CDR3 is TGTGCCATCAGGGGGACTAGCGGTCCAGATACGCAGTATTTT.

This clone has only one observation. This rearrangement joins TRBV6-4 to TRBJ2-3; the D is unclear. With 4 bases removed from V and 4 bases from J, the gap between germline ends came to 12 bases. The CDR3 totals 14 residues. CDR1 and CDR2 from the germline V gene are MRHNA and SNTAGT. For the CDR3, the DNA is TGTGCCAGCAGTGGATTGGTAGCCGCAGATACGCAGTATTTT. Its translation is CASSGLVAADTQYF.